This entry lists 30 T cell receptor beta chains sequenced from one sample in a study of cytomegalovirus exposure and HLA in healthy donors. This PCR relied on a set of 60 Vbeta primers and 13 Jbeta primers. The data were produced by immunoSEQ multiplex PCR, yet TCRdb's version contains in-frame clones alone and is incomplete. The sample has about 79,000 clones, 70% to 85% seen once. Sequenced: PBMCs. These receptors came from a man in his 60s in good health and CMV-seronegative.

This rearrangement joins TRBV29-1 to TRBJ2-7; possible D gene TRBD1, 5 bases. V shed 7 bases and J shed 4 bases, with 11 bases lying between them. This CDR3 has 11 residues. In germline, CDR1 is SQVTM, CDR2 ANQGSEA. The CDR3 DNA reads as TGCAGCGCGAGTCAGGGATACGAGCAGTACTTC. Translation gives CSASQGYEQYF.

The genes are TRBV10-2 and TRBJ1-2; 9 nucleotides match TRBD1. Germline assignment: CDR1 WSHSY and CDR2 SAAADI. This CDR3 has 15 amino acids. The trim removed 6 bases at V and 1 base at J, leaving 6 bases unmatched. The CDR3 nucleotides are TGCGCCAGCAGGGAAACAGGGGGCCGTAACTATGGCTACACCTTC. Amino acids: CASRETGGRNYGYTF.

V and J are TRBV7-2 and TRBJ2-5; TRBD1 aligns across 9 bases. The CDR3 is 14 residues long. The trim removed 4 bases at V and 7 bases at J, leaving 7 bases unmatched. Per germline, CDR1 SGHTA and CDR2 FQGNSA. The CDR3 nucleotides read TGTGCCAGCAGCTCATACAGGGGGCTCGGGACCCAGTACTTC. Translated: CASSSYRGLGTQYF.

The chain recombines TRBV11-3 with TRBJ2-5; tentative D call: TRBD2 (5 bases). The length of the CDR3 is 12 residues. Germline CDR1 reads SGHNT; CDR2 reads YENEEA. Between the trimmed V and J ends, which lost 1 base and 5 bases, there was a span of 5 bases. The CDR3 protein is CASSLGRETQYF. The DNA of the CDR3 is TGTGCCAGCAGCTTAGGGAGGGAGACCCAGTACTTC. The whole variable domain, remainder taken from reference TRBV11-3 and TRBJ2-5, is EAGVVQSPRYKIIEKKQPVAFWCNPISGHNTLYWYLQNLGQGPELLIRYENEEAVDDSQLPKDRFSAERLKGVDSTLKIQPAELGDSAVYLCASSLGRETQYFGPGTRLLVL.

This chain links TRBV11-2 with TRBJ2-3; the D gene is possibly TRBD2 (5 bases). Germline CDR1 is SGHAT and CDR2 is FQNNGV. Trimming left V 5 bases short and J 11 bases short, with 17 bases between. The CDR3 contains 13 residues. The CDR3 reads CASSPISMSGQYF. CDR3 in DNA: TGTGCCAGCAGCCCCATCTCCATGAGCGGGCAGTATTTT.

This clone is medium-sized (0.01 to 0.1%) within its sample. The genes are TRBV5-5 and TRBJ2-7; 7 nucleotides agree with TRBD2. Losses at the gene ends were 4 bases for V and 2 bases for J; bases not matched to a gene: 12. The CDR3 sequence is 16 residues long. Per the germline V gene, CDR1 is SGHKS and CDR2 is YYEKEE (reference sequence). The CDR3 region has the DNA TGTGCCAGCAGCAGGGACTACAGCGTCTTGACCTACGAGCAGTACTTC. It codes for CASSRDYSVLTYEQYF. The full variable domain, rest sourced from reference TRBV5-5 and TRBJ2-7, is DAGVTQSPTHLIKTRGQQVTLRCSPISGHKSVSWYQQVLGQGPQFIFQYYEKEERGRGNFPDRFSARQFPNYSSELNVNALLLGDSALYLCASSRDYSVLTYEQYFGPGTRLTVT.

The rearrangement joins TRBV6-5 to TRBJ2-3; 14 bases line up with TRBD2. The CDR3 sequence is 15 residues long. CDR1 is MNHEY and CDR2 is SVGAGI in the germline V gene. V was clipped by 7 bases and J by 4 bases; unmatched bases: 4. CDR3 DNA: TGTGCCAGCACCGGACTAGCGGGAGGTGCAGATACGCAGTATTTT. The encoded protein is CASTGLAGGADTQYF.

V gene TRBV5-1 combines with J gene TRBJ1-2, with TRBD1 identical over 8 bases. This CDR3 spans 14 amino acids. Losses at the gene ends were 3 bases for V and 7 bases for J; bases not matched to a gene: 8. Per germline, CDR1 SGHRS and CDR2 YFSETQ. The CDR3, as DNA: TGCGCCAGCAGCTCACCGGGACAGGAGGGTGGCTACACCTTC. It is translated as CASSSPGQEGGYTF.

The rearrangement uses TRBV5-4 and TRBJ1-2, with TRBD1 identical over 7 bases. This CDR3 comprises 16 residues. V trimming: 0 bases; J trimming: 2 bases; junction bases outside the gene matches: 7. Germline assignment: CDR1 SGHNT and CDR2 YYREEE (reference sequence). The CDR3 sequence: CASSLDAGGWNYGYTF. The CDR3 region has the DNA TGTGCCAGCAGCTTGGATGCAGGGGGATGGAACTATGGCTACACCTTC.

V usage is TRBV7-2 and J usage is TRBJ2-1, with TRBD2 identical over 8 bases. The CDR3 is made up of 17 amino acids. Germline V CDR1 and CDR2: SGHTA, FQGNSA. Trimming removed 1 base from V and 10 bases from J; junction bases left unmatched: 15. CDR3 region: CASSLGLFGSGVREQFF. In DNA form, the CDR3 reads TGTGCCAGCAGCTTAGGGCTTTTCGGTAGCGGGGTGAGAGAGCAGTTCTTC.

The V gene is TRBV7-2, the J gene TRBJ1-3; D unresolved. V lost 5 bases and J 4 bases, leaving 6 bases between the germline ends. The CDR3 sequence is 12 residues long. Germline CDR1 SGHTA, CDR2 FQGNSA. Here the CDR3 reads CASSRGGNTIYF. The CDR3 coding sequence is TGTGCCAGCAGCAGAGGAGGAAACACCATATATTTT.

Here the CDR3 reads CASTNLGGAQETQYF. CDR3 bases: TGTGCCAGTACCAACCTAGGGGGGGCCCAAGAGACCCAGTACTTC. This sequence joins TRBV19 and TRBJ2-5; possible D gene TRBD2, 7 bases. Germline assignment: CDR1 LNHDA and CDR2 SQIVND (reference sequence). There are 15 residues in the CDR3. V was pared by 7 bases and J by 1 base, with 16 bases between.

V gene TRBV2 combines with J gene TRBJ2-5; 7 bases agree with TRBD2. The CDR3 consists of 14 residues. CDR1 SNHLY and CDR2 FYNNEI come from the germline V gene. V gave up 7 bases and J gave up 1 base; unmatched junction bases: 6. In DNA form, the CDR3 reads TGTGCCAGCAACACGGGGGGAGCCCAAGAGACCCAGTACTTC. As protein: CASNTGGAQETQYF. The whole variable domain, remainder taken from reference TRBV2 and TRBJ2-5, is EPEVTQTPSHQVTQMGQEVILRCVPISNHLYFYWYRQILGQKVEFLVSFYNNEISEKSEIFDDQFSVERPDGSNFTLKIRSTKLEDSAMYFCASNTGGAQETQYFGPGTRLLVL.

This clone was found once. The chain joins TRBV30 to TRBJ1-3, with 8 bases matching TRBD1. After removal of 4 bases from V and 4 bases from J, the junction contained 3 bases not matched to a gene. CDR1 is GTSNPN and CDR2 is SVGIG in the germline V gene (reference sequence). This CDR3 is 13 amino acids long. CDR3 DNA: TGTGCCTGGACAGGGGGCGACGGAAACACCATATATTTT. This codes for CAWTGGDGNTIYF.

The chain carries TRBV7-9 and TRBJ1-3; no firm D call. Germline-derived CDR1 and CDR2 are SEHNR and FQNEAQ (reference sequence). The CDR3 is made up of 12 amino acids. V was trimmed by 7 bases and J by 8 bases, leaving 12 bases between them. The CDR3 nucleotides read TGTGCCAGCACCCGGGCCGGGGACACCATATATTTT. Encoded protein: CASTRAGDTIYF.

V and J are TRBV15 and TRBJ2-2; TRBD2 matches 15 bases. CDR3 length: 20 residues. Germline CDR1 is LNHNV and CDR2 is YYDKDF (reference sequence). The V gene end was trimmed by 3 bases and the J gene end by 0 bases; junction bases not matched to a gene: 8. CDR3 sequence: CATSSTRTSGRVANTGELFF. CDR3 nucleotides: TGTGCCACCAGCAGCACTAGGACTAGCGGGAGGGTCGCGAACACCGGGGAGCTGTTTTTT.

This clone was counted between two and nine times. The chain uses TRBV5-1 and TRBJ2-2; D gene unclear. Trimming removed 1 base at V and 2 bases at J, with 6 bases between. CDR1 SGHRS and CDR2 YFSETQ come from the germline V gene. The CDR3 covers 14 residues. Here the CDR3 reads CASSLPGNTGELFF. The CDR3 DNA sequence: TGCGCCAGCAGCTTGCCAGGCAACACCGGGGAGCTGTTTTTT.

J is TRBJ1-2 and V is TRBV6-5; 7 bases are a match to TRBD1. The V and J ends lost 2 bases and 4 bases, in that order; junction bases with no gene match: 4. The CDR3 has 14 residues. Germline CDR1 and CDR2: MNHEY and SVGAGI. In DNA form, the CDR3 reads TGTGCCAGCAGTTACGACAGGGCCCCCTATGGCTACACCTTC. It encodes CASSYDRAPYGYTF.

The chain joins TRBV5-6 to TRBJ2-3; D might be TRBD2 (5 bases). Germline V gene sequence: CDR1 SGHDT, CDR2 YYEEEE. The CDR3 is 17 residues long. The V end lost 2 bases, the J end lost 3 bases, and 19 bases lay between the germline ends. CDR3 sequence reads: CASSFPAGKLATDTQYF. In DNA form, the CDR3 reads TGTGCCAGCAGCTTCCCCGCAGGCAAGCTAGCAACAGATACGCAGTATTTT.

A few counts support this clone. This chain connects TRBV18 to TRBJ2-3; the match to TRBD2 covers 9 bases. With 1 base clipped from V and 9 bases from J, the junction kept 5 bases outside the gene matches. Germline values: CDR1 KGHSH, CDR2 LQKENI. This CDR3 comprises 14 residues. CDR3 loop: CASSPLRLADTQYF. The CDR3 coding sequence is TGTGCCAGCTCACCACTAAGACTAGCGGACACGCAGTATTTT.

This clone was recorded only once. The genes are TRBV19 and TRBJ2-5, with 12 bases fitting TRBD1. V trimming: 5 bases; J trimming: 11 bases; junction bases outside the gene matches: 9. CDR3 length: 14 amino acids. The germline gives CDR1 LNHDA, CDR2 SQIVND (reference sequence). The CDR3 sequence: CASSRRDRGQQQYF. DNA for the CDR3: TGTGCCAGTAGTCGCCGGGACAGGGGGCAGCAGCAGTACTTC.

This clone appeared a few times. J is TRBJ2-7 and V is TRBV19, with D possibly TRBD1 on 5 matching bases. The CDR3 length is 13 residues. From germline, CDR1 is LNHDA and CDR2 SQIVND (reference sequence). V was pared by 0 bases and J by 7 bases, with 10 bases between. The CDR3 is CASSIDRAGEQYF. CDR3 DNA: TGTGCCAGTAGTATAGATCGGGCAGGGGAGCAGTACTTC.

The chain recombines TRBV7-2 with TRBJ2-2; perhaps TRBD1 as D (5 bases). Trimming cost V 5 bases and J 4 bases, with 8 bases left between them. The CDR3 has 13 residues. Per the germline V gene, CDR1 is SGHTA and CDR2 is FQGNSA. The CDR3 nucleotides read TGTGCCAGCAGCCCAGGGCCCACCGGGGAGCTGTTTTTT. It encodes CASSPGPTGELFF. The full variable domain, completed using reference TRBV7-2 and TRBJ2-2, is GAGVSQSPSNKVTEKGKDVELRCDPISGHTALYWYRQSLGQGLEFLIYFQGNSAPDKSGLPSDRFSAERTGGSVSTLTIQRTQQEDSAVYLCASSPGPTGELFFGEGSRLTVL.

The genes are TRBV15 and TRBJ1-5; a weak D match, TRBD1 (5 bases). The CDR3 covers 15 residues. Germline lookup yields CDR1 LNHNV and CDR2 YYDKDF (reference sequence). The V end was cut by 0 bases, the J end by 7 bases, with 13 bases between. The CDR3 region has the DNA TGTGCCACCAGCAGAGATGACGGGGGGACGCAGCCCCAGCATTTT. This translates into CATSRDDGGTQPQHF.

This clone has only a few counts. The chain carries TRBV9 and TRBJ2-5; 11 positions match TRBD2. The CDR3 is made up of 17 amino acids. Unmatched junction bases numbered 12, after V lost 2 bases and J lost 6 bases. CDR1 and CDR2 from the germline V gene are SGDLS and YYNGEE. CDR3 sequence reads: CASSVDYLAGGGQTQYF. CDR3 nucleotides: TGTGCCAGCAGCGTCGACTACCTAGCGGGGGGCGGTCAGACCCAGTACTTC.

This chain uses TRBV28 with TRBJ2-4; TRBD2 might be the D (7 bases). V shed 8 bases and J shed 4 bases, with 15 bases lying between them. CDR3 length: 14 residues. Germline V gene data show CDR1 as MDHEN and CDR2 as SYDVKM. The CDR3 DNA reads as TGTGCCAGCGGCCCTAGGGGGGGGAAAAACATTCAGTACTTC. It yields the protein CASGPRGGKNIQYF.

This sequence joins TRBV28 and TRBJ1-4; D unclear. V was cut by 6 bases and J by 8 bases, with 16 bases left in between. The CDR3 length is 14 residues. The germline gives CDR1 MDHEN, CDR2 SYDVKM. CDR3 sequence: CASRPDTNEEKLFF. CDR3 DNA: TGTGCCAGCAGACCAGACACCAATGAGGAAAAACTGTTTTTT.

CDR3 in amino acids: CASSQEQDLTEAFF. In DNA, the CDR3 is TGCGCCAGCAGCCAAGAACAGGACCTCACTGAAGCTTTCTTT. The chain employs TRBV5-1 and TRBJ1-1; perhaps TRBD1 as D (5 bases). Deletions cut 4 bases from V and 4 bases from J, with 14 bases between. The CDR3 length is 14 residues. CDR1 and CDR2 (germline): SGHRS, YFSETQ.

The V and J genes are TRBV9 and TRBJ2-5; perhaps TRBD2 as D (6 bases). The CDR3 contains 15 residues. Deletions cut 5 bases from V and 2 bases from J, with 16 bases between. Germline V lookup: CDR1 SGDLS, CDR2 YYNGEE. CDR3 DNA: TGTGCCAGCAGTCGTCGACCGGGAGTTCAAGAGACCCAGTACTTC. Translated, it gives CASSRRPGVQETQYF.

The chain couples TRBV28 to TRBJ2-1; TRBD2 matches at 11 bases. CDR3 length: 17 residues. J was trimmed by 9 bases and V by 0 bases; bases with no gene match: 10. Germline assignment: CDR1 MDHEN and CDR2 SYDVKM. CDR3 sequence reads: CASSLWGLAGGAAEQFF. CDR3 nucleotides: TGTGCCAGCAGTTTATGGGGCTTAGCGGGGGGGGCTGCTGAGCAGTTCTTC.